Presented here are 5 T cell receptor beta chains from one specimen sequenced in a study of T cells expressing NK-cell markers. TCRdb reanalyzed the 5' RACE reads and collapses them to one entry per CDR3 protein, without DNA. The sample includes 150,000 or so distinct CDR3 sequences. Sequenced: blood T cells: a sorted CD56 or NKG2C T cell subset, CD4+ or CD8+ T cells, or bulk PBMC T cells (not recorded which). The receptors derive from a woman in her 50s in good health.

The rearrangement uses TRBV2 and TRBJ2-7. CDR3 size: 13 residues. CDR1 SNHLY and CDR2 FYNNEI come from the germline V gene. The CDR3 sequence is CASSEAKPWEQYF.

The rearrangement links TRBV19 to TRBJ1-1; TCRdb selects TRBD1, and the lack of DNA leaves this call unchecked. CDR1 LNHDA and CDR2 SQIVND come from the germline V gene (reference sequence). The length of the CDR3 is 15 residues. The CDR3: CASSIDLETLGAAFF.

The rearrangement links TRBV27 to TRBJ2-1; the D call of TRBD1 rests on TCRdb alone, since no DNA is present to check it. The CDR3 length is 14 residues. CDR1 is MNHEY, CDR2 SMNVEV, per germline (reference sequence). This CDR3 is CASGGTGGSNEQFF.

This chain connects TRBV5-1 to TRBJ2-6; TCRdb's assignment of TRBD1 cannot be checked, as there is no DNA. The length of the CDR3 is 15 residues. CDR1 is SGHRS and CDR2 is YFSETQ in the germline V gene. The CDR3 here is CASSAQGPGANVLTF. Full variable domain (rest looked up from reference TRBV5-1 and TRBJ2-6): KAGVTQTPRYLIKTRGQQVTLSCSPISGHRSVSWYQQTPGQGLQFLFEYFSETQRNKGNFPGRFSGRQFSNSRSEMNVSTLELGDSALYLCASSAQGPGANVLTFGAGSRLTVL.

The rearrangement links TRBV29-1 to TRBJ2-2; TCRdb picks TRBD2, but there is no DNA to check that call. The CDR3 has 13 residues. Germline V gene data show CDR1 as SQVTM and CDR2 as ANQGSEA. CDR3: CSSSGVNTGELFF.